A single sample is the source of the 15 T cell receptor beta chains below, sequenced in a study of OX40 agonist ivuxolimab in advanced cancers. The data were produced by immunoSEQ multiplex PCR, yet TCRdb's version contains in-frame clones alone and is incomplete. The table records roughly 11,000 clones, 81% of them present only once. Sequenced material: CD4+ or CD8+ T cells sorted from blood, taken in a trial of the OX40 agonist ivuxolimab. These receptors came from an adult with an advanced solid tumor such as melanoma, head and neck, liver or kidney cancer.

The V gene is TRBV6-5, the J gene TRBJ2-7; tentative D call: TRBD2 (7 bases). This CDR3 region has 13 residues. CDR1 is MNHEY and CDR2 is SVGAGI in the germline V gene. Trimming took off 4 bases at V and 3 bases at J, with 10 bases between the two ends. The CDR3 DNA is TGTGCCAGCAGTTGGGGGGGCTTCTACGAGCAGTACTTC. Protein: CASSWGGFYEQYF.

This chain links TRBV4-1 with TRBJ1-4, with D unresolved. This CDR3 spans 15 amino acids. Germline V gives CDR1 MGHRA, CDR2 YSYEKL. The ends were cut back, 0 bases at V and 1 base at J, with 6 bases in the middle. This chain's CDR3 is CASSQDVGTNEKLFF. The CDR3 nucleotides are TGCGCCAGCAGCCAAGATGTAGGAACTAATGAAAAACTGTTTTTT.

The chain links TRBV7-8 to TRBJ2-7; D not resolved. V dropped 2 bases and J dropped 4 bases, with 21 bases sitting between them. The germline gives CDR1 SGHVS, CDR2 FQNEAQ. The CDR3 spans 17 residues. CDR3 nucleotide sequence: TGTGCCAGCAGCTTATTTCTCTTTGGACCCCGACCTTACGAGCAGTACTTC. Its protein is CASSLFLFGPRPYEQYF.

This clone has only one observation. The rearrangement uses TRBV2 and TRBJ1-2; D is unclear. The CDR3 has 12 residues. From germline, CDR1 is SNHLY and CDR2 FYNNEI. V lost 1 base and J 6 bases, leaving 6 bases between the germline ends. The CDR3 DNA follows: TGTGCCAGCAGTGAAGATGGCGATGGCTACACCTTC. Residues: CASSEDGDGYTF.

The rearrangement uses TRBV6-5 and TRBJ1-5; no clear D gene. CDR3 length equals 14 residues. From germline, CDR1 is MNHEY and CDR2 SVGAGI. With 4 bases removed from V and 2 bases from J, the gap between germline ends came to 9 bases. CDR3 sequence (DNA): TGTGCCAGCAGTTGGTCAAAGGGCAATCAGCCCCAGCATTTT. It translates to CASSWSKGNQPQHF.

The V gene is TRBV19, the J gene TRBJ1-1; no firm D call. Germline CDR1 and CDR2: LNHDA and SQIVND (reference sequence). The length of the CDR3 is 16 residues. Trimming pared 3 bases from V and 4 bases from J, leaving 18 bases between. The CDR3 loop reads CASSMSPGAAGTEAFF. The CDR3 coding sequence is TGTGCCAGTAGTATGTCACCCGGCGCGGCGGGCACTGAAGCTTTCTTT.

The chain employs TRBV19 and TRBJ2-5; unclear D gene. This CDR3 region has 14 residues. V was pared by 7 bases and J by 1 base, with 13 bases between. The germline CDR1 and CDR2 sequences are LNHDA and SQIVND (reference sequence). The CDR3, as DNA: TGTGCCAGTACCCCCCCTCACGGCCAAGAGACCCAGTACTTC. Protein: CASTPPHGQETQYF.

This sequence joins TRBV7-6 and TRBJ2-5, with TRBD2 matching over 8 bases. CDR3 size: 15 residues. The trim removed 5 bases at V and 5 bases at J, leaving 10 bases unmatched. Germline V gives CDR1 SGHVS, CDR2 FNYEAQ. CDR3 sequence (DNA): TGTGCCAGCAGCCCAAAACCGGGGGGGCGGGAGACCCAGTACTTC. It encodes CASSPKPGGRETQYF.

The chain is built from TRBV6-1 and TRBJ2-5, with 7 bases that match TRBD2. Germline V gene lookup returns CDR1 MNHNS and CDR2 SASEGT. The CDR3 totals 15 residues. The V and J ends lost 6 bases and 5 bases, in that order; junction bases with no gene match: 12. The CDR3 sequence is CASSYPTSWSETQYF. DNA for the CDR3: TGTGCCAGCAGCTACCCGACTAGCTGGTCGGAGACCCAGTACTTC.

This clone has just one count. This chain connects TRBV7-9 to TRBJ1-1, with D possibly being TRBD1 (5 bases). Trimming shortened V by 5 bases and J by 0 bases, and 16 bases separated the two germline ends. Germline V CDR1 and CDR2: SEHNR, FQNEAQ (reference sequence). CDR3 length equals 16 residues. This chain's CDR3 is CASSHRQSVMNTEAFF. The CDR3 DNA follows: TGTGCCAGCAGCCACAGACAGTCGGTAATGAACACTGAAGCTTTCTTT.

The chain is built from TRBV15 and TRBJ1-4; no reliable D call. The CDR3 length is 15 residues. The ends were cut back, 0 bases at V and 7 bases at J, with 12 bases in the middle. Per the germline V gene, CDR1 is LNHNV and CDR2 is YYDKDF (reference sequence). In nucleotides, the CDR3 is TGTGCCACCAGCAGAGACCGGGGTATGGGTGAAAAACTGTTTTTT. Amino acid sequence: CATSRDRGMGEKLFF.

This clone has just a few counts. The V and J genes are TRBV29-1 and TRBJ1-1, with 7 positions matching TRBD1. The length of the CDR3 is 13 residues. J lost 1 base, V lost 7 bases, and 6 bases had no gene match. Germline values: CDR1 SQVTM, CDR2 ANQGSEA. The CDR3 DNA reads as TGCAGCGGCAGACAGGGAGGGAACACTGAAGCTTTCTTT. This encodes CSGRQGGNTEAFF.

As DNA, the CDR3 is TGTGCCAGCAGTTTGACTAGCGGGAGGGTTTACAATGAGCAGTTCTTC. Translating it yields CASSLTSGRVYNEQFF. The V call is TRBV27, the J call TRBJ2-1; 14 nucleotides agree with TRBD2. V was clipped by 3 bases and J by 4 bases; unmatched bases: 2. The germline V gene has CDR1 MNHEY and CDR2 SMNVEV (reference sequence). CDR3 size: 16 residues.

This chain joins TRBV29-1 and TRBJ1-1; D gene ambiguous. Germline V gene sequence: CDR1 SQVTM, CDR2 ANQGSEA. The CDR3 loop spans 10 amino acids. V was clipped by 7 bases and J by 7 bases, with 10 bases between them. The CDR3 DNA follows: TGCAGCGGAGGCGAGGGTGAAGCTTTCTTT. It yields the protein CSGGEGEAFF. Complete variable domain (other parts from reference TRBV29-1 and TRBJ1-1): SAVISQKPSRDICQRGTSLTIQCQVDSQVTMMFWYRQQPGQSLTLIATANQGSEATYESGFVIDKFPISRPNLTFSTLTVSNMSPEDSSIYLCSGGEGEAFFGQGTRLTVV.

This chain connects TRBV5-1 to TRBJ2-5, with 7 bases lining up with TRBD2. This CDR3 comprises 15 residues. Per germline, CDR1 SGHRS and CDR2 YFSETQ. The V segment lost 5 bases and the J segment 5 bases; nucleotides outside the gene matches: 12. CDR3 sequence (DNA): TGCGCCAGCAGTGCGGGGGTCGGAACCTCGGAGACCCAGTACTTC. Its translation is CASSAGVGTSETQYF.